This T cell receptor (beta chain) was recovered during a study of CDR3 diversity in severe acne. TCRdb ran MiXCR on the PCR reads and lists one entry per CDR3 protein. In the table there are tens of thousands of distinct CDR3 sequences, under 65% of which are singletons. Trimming left V 1 base short and J 1 base short, with 5 bases between. CDR1 SGHRS and CDR2 YFSETQ come from the germline V gene. The CDR3 loop spans 13 amino acids. This clonotype originated in a male donor in good health, without acne. The sequencing sample was made of blood. The chain links TRBV5-1 to TRBJ1-1, with D unresolved. In nucleotides, the CDR3 is TGCGCCAGCAGCTTGTGGGGGAACACTGAAGCTTTCTTT. Its protein is CASSLWGNTEAFF.